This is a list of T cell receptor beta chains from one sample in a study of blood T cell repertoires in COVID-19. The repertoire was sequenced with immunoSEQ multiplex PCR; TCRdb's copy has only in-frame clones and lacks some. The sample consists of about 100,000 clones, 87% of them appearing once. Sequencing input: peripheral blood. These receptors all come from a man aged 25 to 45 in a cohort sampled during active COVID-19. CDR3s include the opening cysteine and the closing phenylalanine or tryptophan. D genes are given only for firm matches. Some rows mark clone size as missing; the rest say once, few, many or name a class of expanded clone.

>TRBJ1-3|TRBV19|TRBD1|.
TGTGCCAGTAGTCCGAGGCCCGGGACAGGCGGAAACACCATATATTTT
CASSPRPGTGGNTIYF
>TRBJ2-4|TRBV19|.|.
TGTGCCAGTAGTACAAGTTTCGGTGTTAACATTCAGTACTTC
CASSTSFGVNIQYF
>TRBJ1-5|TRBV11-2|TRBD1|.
TGTGCCAACGCACTCGACAGGGGGGAGGTCCATAGCAATCAGCCCCAGCATTTT
CANALDRGEVHSNQPQHF
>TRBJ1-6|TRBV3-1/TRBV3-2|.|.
TGTGCCAGCAGCCAAGATCGGGGGGTATTTAATTCACCCCTCCACTTT
CASSQDRGVFNSPLHF
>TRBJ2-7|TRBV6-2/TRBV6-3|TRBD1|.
TGTGCCAGCAGTTACGGGGCAGGGGGTAAGGACGAGCAGTACTTC
CASSYGAGGKDEQYF
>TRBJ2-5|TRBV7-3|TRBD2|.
TGTGCCAGCAGCTTAAGCAGCGGGGACTGGGAGACCCAGTACTTC
CASSLSSGDWETQYF
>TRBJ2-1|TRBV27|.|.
TGTGCCAGCAGGGCCGGCGACCGGGGTGAGTTCTTC
CASRAGDRGEFF
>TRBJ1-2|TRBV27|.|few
TGTGCCAGCAGTTTGCAGGGTAGTAGTGGCTACACCTTC
CASSLQGSSGYTF
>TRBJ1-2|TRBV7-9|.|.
TGTGCCAGCAGCCCGACGGAGTATGGCTACACCTTC
CASSPTEYGYTF
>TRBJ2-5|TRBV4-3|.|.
TGCGCCAGCAGCCAAGAAGGAGGGGGGGCGTCCAAGACCCAGTACTTC
CASSQEGGGASKTQYF